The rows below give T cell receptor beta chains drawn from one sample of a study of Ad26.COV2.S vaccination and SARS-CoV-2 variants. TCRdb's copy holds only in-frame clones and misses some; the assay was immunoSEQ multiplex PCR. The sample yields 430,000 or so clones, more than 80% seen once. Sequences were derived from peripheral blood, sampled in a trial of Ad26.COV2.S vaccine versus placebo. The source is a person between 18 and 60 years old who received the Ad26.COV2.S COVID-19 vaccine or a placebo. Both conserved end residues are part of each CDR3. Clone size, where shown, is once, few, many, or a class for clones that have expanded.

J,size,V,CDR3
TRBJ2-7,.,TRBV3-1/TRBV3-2,CASRRGYEQYF
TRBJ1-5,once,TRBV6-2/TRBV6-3,CASSYTGPGKFNQPQHF
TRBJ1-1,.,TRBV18,CASSTRQAQNTEAFF
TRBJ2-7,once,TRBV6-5,CASSYSLGSYEQYF
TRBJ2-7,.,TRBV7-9,CASSLESRHEQYF
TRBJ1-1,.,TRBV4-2,CASSQVGAGPERVF
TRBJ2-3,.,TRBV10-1,CASSESKSFTDTQYF
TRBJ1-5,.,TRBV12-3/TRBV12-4,CASSFELKPQHF
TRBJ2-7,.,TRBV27,CASSWGTGSYEQYF
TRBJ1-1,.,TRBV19,CASSLGLSNTEAFF
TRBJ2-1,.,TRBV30,CAWSVLAGAFEQFF
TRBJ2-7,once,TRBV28,CASSTPDREFPYEQYF
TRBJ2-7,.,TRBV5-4,CASSLEGTVTYEQYF
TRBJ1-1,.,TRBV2,CASSDRTGRNTEAFF
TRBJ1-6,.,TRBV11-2,CASSSIRDSDSPLHF
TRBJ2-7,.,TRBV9,CASSGRTSGSIYEQYF
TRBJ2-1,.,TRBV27,CASSFLTSGTYNEQFF
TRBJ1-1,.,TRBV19,CASSKPTGWDTEAFF
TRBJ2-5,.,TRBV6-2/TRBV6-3,CASSYPRLGETQYF
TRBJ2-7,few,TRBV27,CASSLSLRDYEQYF
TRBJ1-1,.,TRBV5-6,CASSLFGGLDDTEAFF
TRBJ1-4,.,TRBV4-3,CASSQRNEKLFF
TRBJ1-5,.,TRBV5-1,CASSLGTGSSNQPQHF
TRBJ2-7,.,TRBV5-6,CASSLNLGRDYEQYF
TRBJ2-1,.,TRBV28,CASSSGTSGTNEQFF
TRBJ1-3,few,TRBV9,CASSPQVGTGGGNTIYF
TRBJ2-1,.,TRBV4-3,CASSQDLVTGLLFF
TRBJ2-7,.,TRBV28,CASSPTSGRNEQYF
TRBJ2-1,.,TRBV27,CASSYRAYNEQFF
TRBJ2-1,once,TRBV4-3,CASSQEWLASLNGEQFF
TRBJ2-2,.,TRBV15,CATSRGKREGNTGELFF
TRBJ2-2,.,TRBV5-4,CASSPGTSGSGGELFF
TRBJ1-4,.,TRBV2,CASSRYRGSEKLFF
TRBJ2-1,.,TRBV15,CATSRDLYSYNEQFF
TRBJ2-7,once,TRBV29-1,CSGVLAGGAYEQYF
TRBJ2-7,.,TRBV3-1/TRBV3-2,CASSPGLASSYEQYF
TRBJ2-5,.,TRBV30,CAWSTPLAGPDQETQYF
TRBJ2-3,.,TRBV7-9,CASSLAGTGTDTQYF
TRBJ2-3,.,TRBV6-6,CASSGTETDTQYF
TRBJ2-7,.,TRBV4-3,CASSQVNGASYEQYF
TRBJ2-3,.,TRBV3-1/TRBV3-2,CASSQVNTDTQYF
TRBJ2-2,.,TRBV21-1,CASSVLGSLITGELFF